The source of this T cell receptor beta chain is a study of T-cell reconstitution after alpha-beta-depleted transplantation in children. This CDR3 contains 12 residues. CDR1 and CDR2 (germline): SQVTM, ANQGSEA. Trimming cost V 7 bases and J 5 bases, with 14 bases left between them. In its sample, this clonotype was seen many times. Library preparation (for TCRbeta) was performed with unique molecular identifiers. MiXCR, run by TCRdb on the PCR reads, gives a single entry per CDR3 protein. The data hold 200,000 to 250,000 distinct CDR3 sequences, with roughly 7.7% observed a single time. The specimen was PBMCs, mostly from graft donor cells, collected 180 days after TCRalphabeta/CD19-depleted stem cell transplant. The TCR comes from a male patient younger than 18 who had a stem cell transplant for acute lymphoblastic leukemia, so the T cells may come from the graft donor. This chain uses TRBV29-1 with TRBJ2-5; D might be TRBD2 (6 bases). The CDR3 DNA reads TGCAGCGCGATGACCGGGACTGAGACCCAGTACTTC. Protein sequence: CSAMTGTETQYF.